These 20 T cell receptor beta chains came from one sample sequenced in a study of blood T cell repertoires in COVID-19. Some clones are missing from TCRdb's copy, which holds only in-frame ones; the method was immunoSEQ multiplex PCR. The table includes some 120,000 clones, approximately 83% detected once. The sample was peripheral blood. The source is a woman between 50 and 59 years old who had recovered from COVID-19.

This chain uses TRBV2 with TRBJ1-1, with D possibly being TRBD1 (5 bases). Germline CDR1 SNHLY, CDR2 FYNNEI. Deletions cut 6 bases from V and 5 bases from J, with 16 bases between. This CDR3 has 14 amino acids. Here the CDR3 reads CASSVALTETEAFF. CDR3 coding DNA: TGTGCCAGCAGCGTTGCCTTGACAGAGACTGAAGCTTTCTTT.

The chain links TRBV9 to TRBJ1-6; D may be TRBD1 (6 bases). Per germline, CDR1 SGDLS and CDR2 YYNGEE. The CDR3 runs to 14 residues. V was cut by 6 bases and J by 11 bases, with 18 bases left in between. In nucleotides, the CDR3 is TGTGCCAGCACCCTTGGGGGCTCCTCAACACCCCTCCACTTT. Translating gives CASTLGGSSTPLHF.

CDR3 DNA: TGCAGCGTCGCTCCGTTACAGGGGTTTGGCTACACCTTC. It codes for CSVAPLQGFGYTF. The gene calls are TRBV29-1 and TRBJ1-2; 7 bases are shared with TRBD1. V trimming: 6 bases; J trimming: 7 bases; junction bases outside the gene matches: 11. CDR1 is SQVTM and CDR2 is ANQGSEA in the germline V gene. There are 13 residues in the CDR3.

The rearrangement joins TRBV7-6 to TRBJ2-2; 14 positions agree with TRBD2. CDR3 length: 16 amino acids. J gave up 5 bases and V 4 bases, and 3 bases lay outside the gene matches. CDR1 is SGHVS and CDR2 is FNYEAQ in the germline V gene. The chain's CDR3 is CASSSGLAGGTGELFF. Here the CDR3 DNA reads TGTGCCAGCAGCTCCGGACTAGCGGGAGGAACCGGGGAGCTGTTTTTT.

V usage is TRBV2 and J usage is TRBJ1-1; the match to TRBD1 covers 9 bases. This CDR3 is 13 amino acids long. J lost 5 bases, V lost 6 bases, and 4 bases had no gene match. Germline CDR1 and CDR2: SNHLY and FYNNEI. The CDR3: CASRDRGRTEAFF. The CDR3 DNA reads TGTGCCAGCAGGGACAGGGGAAGAACTGAAGCTTTCTTT.

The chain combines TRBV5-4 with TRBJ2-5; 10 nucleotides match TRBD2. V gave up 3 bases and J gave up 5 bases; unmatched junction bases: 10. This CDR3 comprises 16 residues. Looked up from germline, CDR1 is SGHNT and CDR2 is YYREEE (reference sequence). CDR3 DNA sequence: TGTGCCAGCAGCTCCCAGCGGGAGGGGATAAGTGAGACCCAGTACTTC. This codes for CASSSQREGISETQYF.

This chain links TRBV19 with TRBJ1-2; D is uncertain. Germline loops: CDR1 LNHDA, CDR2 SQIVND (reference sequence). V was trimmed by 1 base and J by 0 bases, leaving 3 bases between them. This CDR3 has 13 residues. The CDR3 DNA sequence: TGTGCCAGTAGTATAGCGGCTAACTATGGCTACACCTTC. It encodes CASSIAANYGYTF. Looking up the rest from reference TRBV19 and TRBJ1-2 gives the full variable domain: DGGITQSPKYLFRKEGQNVTLSCEQNLNHDAMYWYRQDPGQGLRLIYYSQIVNDFQKGDIAEGYSVSREKKESFPLTVTSAQKNPTAFYLCASSIAANYGYTFGSGTRLTVV.

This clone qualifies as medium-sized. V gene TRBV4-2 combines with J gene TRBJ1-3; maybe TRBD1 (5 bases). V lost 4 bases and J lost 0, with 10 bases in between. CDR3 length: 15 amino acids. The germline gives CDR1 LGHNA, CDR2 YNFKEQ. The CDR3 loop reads CASSREGSSGNTIYF. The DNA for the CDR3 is TGTGCCAGCAGCCGAGAGGGGAGCTCTGGAAACACCATATATTTT.

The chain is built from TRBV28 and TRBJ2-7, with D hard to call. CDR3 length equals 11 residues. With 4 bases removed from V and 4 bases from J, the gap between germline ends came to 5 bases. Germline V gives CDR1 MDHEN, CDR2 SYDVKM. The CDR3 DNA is TGTGCCAGCAGTTGGCAGTACGAGCAGTACTTC. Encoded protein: CASSWQYEQYF.

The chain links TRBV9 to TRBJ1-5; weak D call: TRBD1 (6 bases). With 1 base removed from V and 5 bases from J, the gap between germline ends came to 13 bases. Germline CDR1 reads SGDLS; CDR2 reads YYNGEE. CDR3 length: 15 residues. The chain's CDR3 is CASSVNGGLHQPQHF. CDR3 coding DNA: TGTGCCAGCAGCGTAAATGGGGGCCTACATCAGCCCCAGCATTTT.

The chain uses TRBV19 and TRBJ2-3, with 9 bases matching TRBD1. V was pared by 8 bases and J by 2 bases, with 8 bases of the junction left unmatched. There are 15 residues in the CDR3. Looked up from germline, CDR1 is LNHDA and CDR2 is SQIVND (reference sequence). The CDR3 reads CASGTGSLPTDTQYF. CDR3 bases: TGTGCCAGTGGGACAGGGTCCCTCCCCACAGATACGCAGTATTTT.

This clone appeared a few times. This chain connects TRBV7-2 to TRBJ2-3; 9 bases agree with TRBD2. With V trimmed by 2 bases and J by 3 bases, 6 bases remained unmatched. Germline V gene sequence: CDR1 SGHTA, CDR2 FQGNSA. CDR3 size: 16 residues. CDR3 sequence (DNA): TGTGCCAGCAGCTTATGGCGGGAGGGAGGGACAGATACGCAGTATTTT. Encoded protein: CASSLWREGGTDTQYF. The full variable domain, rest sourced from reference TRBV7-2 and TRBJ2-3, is GAGVSQSPSNKVTEKGKDVELRCDPISGHTALYWYRQSLGQGLEFLIYFQGNSAPDKSGLPSDRFSAERTGGSVSTLTIQRTQQEDSAVYLCASSLWREGGTDTQYFGPGTRLTVL.

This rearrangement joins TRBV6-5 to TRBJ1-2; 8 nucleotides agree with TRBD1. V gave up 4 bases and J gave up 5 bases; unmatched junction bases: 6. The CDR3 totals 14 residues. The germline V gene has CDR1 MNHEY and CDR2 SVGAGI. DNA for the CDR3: TGTGCCAGCAGTTCGGCAGGGGGCTGGTATGGCTACACCTTC. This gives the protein CASSSAGGWYGYTF.

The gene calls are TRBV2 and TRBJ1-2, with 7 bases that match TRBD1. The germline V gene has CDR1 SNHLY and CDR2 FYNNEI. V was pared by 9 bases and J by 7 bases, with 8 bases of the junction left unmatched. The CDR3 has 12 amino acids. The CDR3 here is CARSTGRSGYTF. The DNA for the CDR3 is TGTGCCAGATCGACAGGGAGGAGTGGCTACACCTTC.

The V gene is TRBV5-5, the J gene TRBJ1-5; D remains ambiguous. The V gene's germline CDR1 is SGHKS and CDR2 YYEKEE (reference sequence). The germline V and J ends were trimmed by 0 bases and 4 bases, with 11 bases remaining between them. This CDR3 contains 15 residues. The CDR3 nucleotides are TGTGCCAGCAGCTTGGCCCCAGGTATTAATCAGCCCCAGCATTTT. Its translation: CASSLAPGINQPQHF.

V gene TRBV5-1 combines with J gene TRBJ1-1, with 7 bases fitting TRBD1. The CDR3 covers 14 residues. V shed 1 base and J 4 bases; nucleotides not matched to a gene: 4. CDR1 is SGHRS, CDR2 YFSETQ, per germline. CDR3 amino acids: CASSLTGVGTEAFF. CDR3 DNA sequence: TGCGCCAGCAGCTTGACAGGGGTTGGCACTGAAGCTTTCTTT. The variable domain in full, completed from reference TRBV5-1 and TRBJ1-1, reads KAGVTQTPRYLIKTRGQQVTLSCSPISGHRSVSWYQQTPGQGLQFLFEYFSETQRNKGNFPGRFSGRQFSNSRSEMNVSTLELGDSALYLCASSLTGVGTEAFFGQGTRLTVV.

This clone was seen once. The CDR3 loop reads CASSEGGGSQAFF. In DNA, the CDR3 is TGTGCCAGCAGCGAGGGAGGAGGGTCACAAGCTTTCTTT. V gene TRBV12-3 or TRBV12-4 combines with J gene TRBJ1-1; no definite D call. Trimming pared 6 bases from V and 9 bases from J, leaving 17 bases between. This CDR3 has 13 residues.

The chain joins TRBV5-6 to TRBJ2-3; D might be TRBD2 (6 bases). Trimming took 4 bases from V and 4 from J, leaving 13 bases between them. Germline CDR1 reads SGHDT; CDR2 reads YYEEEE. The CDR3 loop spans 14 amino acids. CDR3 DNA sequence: TGTGCCAGCAGCCCGTGGACTATTCCAGATACGCAGTATTTT. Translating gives CASSPWTIPDTQYF.

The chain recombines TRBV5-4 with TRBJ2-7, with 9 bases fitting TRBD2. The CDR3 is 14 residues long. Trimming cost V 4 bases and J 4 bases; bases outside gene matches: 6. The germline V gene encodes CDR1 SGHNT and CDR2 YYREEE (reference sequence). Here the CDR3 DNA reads TGTGCCAGCAGCGCCGGACTAGCGAAGTACGAGCAGTACTTC. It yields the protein CASSAGLAKYEQYF.

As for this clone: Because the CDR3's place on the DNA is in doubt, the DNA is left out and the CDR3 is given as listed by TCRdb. Here the CDR3 reads CASSLVRARGLYTF. This sequence joins TRBV5-6 and TRBJ1-2; whether TRBD1, the table's D call, matches the DNA was not checked. The CDR3 has 14 residues if both end residues are counted. Germline-derived CDR1 and CDR2 are SGHDT and YYEEEE.